This T cell receptor beta chain is drawn from a study of shared clonotypes between healthy human individuals. Regarding the study as a whole: Larger richness was generally estimated for naive than memory subsets. Clonotypes shared by all four sorted-subset donors had higher generation probabilities than non-shared clonotypes. Rarefaction curves obtained for sorted subsets showed sequencing incomplete despite large depth.

TCRdb's table, derived via immunoSEQ multiplex PCR, lists solely in-frame clones and lacks some. The table lists 2 million to 2.5 million clones, around 95% of them singletons. V was pared by 5 bases and J by 0 bases, with 17 bases between. The CDR3 totals 18 residues. The germline gives CDR1 SGHAT, CDR2 FQNNGV. Details on this clone: Its matching antigen is unknown.

Sequenced material: naive CD4+ T cells sorted from blood. Subset indicated: CD45RA+ positively selected. The chain is built from TRBV11-2 and TRBJ2-6; the D call may be TRBD1 or TRBD2 (6 bases each). The receptor was derived from a man between 18 and 35 years old in good health. CDR3 region: CASSPGAGLLSGANVLTF. The CDR3 DNA sequence: TGTGCCAGCAGCCCGGGGGCAGGGCTCCTCTCTGGGGCCAACGTCCTGACTTTC.